This T cell receptor (beta chain) was observed in a study of CD8 T cells in ankylosing spondylitis. Using its own MiXCR run on the 5' RACE reads, TCRdb lists one record per CDR3 protein. This sample carries about 210,000 distinct CDR3 sequences, 7% to 10% of them seen once, and the ten largest clones take 4.8%. The V and J ends lost 4 bases and 1 base respectively, with 17 bases between them. Germline V gene sequence: CDR1 MNHNS, CDR2 SASEGT. The CDR3 consists of 16 residues. The sequenced sample was blood, either unsorted or a sorted T cell fraction (not recorded which). V is TRBV6-1 and J is TRBJ2-7; weak D call: TRBD2 (6 bases). This clonotype was obtained from a female donor with ankylosing spondylitis or in good health (not recorded which). CDR3 bases: TGTGCCAGCAGTGGCCTCGGGGCGCGGGGTTCCTACGAGCAGTACTTC. It specifies CASSGLGARGSYEQYF.